This TCR beta chain was captured in a study of cytomegalovirus exposure and HLA in healthy donors. Findings of the study overall: Sequences of the TCR beta chain were said to predict the HLA-A and HLA-B alleles of most subjects accurately. Investigators reported under 200 TCR beta chains as tied to cytomegalovirus.

The germline V gene encodes CDR1 MNHEY and CDR2 SMNVEV (reference sequence). The CDR3 loop spans 15 amino acids. Germline trimming cut 2 bases from V and 4 bases from J; bases unmatched to any gene: 5. The PCR had 60 Vbeta and 13 Jbeta primers. Only in-frame clones appear in the TCRdb table, and some are missing; sequencing was by immunoSEQ multiplex PCR. The sample lists approximately 170,000 clones, around 80% seen once, with 7% in the top ten. In the case of this clone: The antigen remains unidentified.

Specimen: PBMCs. The source of this sequence is a middle-aged woman in good health and CMV-seropositive. The J gene is TRBJ2-7, the V gene TRBV27, with TRBD2 matching 10 bases. In DNA, the CDR3 is TGTGCCAGCAGTTTACTAGCGGGGGTGGGGTACGAGCAGTACTTC. Its translation: CASSLLAGVGYEQYF.